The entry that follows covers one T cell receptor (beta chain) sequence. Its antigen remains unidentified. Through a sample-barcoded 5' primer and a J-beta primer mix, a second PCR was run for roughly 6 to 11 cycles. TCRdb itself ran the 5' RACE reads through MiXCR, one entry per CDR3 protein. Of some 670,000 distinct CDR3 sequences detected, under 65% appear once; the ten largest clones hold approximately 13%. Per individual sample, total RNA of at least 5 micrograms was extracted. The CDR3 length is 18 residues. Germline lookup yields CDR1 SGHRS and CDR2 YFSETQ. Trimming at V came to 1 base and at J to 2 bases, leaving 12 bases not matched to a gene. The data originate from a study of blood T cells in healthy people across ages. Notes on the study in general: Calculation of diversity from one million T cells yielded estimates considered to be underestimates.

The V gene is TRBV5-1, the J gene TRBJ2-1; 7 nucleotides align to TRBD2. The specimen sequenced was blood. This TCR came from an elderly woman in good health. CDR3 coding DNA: TGCGCCAGCAGCTTGCTCGGACTAGGGGAACCGGCCTACAATGAGCAGTTCTTC. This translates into CASSLLGLGEPAYNEQFF.